Many counts were recorded for the clone carrying this T cell receptor (beta chain). Its antigen remains unknown. The data were taken from a study of breast tumors, draining lymph nodes, adjacent tissues. Breast cancer patients provided tissue from their axillary draining lymph nodes. One entry per CDR3 protein, called by TCRdb with MiXCR from the multiplex PCR reads. The data show under 300,000 distinct CDR3 sequences, with nearly 35% seen just once and approximately 3.7% held by the top ten. The study, taken as a whole, reports: Tumor TCR diversity was below lymph nodes but above nontumor tissue. Luminal-like breast cancer showed significantly greater tumor-nontumor repertoire similarity than basal-like breast cancer did. Data only fit, rather than demonstrated, lymph node origin of most tumor T cells.

The clonotype was recovered from a female donor with breast cancer. Some clones in this sample may be carry-over from other donors' samples. The specimen sequenced was axillary lymph node tissue.

The CDR3 loop is CASSQPTGGMSTDTQYF. DNA of the CDR3: TGTGCCAGCAGTCAGCCGACAGGGGGCATGAGCACAGATACGCAGTATTTT. V gene TRBV27 combines with J gene TRBJ2-3, with TRBD1 matching over 10 bases. The length of the CDR3 is 17 residues. Germline CDR1 and CDR2: MNHEY and SMNVEV (reference sequence). Trimming at V came to 5 bases and at J to 0 bases, leaving 8 bases not matched to a gene.